This T cell receptor beta chain was identified during a study of T cells after yellow fever vaccination. Study details: Preparation used SMART-Seq v4 Ultra Low Input for the low-cell-number fractions.

A few counts support this clonotype. Its antigen is unidentified. One entry per CDR3 protein, called by TCRdb with MiXCR from the 5' RACE reads. In the table there are 400,000 or so distinct CDR3 sequences, under 7.5% of which are singletons. Germline V gene lookup returns CDR1 LNHDA and CDR2 SQIVND (reference sequence). V was cut by 10 bases and J by 2 bases, with 15 bases left in between. The CDR3 sequence is 13 residues long. Overall study findings and caveats: Peaking faster, on day 5 versus 15, the secondary response was nonetheless weaker.

The receptor comes from a man younger than 45 who received the YFV17D yellow fever vaccine. V usage is TRBV19 and J usage is TRBJ2-7; D uncertain. The sample here was PBMCs, taken 5 days after the yellow fever booster vaccination. The CDR3 reads CANPTDTTYEQYF. CDR3 sequence (DNA): TGTGCCAACCCGACCGATACCACCTACGAGCAGTACTTC.